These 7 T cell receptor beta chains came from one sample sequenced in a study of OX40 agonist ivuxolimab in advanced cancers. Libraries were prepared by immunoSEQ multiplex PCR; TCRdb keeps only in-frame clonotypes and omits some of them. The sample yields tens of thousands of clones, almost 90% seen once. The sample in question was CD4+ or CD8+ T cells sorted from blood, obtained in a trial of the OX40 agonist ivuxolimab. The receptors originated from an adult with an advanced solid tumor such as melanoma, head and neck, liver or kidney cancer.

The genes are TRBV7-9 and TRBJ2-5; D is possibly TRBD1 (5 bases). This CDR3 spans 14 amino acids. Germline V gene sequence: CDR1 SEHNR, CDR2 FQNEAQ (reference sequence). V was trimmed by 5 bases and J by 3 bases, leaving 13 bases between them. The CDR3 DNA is TGTGCCAGCAGCCTCCGACAGTACGAAGAGACCCAGTACTTC. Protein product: CASSLRQYEETQYF.

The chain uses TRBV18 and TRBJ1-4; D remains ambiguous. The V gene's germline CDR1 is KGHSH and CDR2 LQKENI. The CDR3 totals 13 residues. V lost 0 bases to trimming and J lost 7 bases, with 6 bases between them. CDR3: CASSPPAGEKLFF. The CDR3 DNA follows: TGTGCCAGCTCACCACCGGCGGGTGAAAAACTGTTTTTT.

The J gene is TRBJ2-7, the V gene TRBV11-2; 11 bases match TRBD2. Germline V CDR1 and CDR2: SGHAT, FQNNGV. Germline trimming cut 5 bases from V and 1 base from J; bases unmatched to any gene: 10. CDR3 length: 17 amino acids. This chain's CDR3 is CASSPRSSSGGSYEQYF. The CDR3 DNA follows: TGTGCCAGCAGCCCCAGATCCTCTAGCGGGGGGTCCTACGAGCAGTACTTC.

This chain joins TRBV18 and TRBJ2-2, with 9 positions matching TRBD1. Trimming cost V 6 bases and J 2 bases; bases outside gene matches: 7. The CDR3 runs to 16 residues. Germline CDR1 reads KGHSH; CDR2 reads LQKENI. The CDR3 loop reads CASSPGQGSNTGELFF. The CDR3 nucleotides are TGTGCCAGCTCGCCGGGACAGGGATCTAACACCGGGGAGCTGTTTTTT.

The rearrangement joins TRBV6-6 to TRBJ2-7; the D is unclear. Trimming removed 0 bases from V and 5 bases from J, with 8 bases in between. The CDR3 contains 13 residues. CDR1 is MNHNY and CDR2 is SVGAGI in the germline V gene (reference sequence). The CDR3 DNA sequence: TGTGCCAGCAGTTACTCCCGCGACGACGAGCAGTACTTC. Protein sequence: CASSYSRDDEQYF.

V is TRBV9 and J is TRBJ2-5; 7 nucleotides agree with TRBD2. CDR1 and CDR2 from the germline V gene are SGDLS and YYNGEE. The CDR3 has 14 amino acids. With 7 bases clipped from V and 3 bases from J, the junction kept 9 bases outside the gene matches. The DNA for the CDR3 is TGTGCCAGCGGACGCGGGGGACCCAAAGAGACCCAGTACTTC. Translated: CASGRGGPKETQYF.

CDR3 in amino acids: CASSPLGSDTQYF. CDR3 DNA: TGTGCCAGCTCACCACTCGGCTCAGATACGCAGTATTTT. This chain connects TRBV18 to TRBJ2-3, with D unresolved. The CDR3 contains 13 residues. Trimming left V 1 base short and J 4 bases short, with 6 bases between. Germline CDR1 and CDR2: KGHSH and LQKENI.